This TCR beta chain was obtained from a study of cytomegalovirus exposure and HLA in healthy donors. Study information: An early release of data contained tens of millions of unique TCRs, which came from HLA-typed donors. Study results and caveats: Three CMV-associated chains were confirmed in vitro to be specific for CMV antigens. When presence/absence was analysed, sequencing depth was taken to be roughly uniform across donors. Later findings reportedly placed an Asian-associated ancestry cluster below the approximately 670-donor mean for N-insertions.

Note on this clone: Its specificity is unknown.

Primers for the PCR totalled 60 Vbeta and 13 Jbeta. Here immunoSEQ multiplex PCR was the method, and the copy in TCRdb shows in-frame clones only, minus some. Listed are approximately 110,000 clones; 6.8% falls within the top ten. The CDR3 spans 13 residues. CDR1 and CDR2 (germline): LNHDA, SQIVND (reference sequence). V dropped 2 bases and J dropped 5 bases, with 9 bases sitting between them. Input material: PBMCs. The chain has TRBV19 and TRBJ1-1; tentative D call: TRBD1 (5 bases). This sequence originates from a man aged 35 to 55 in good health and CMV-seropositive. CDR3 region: CASSILAGTEAFF. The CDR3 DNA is TGTGCCAGTAGTATATTGGCAGGGACTGAAGCTTTCTTT.